This T cell receptor beta chain was sequenced during a study of T cell changes during pregnancy in multiple sclerosis. V was trimmed by 3 bases and J by 3 bases, leaving 9 bases between them. CDR1 and CDR2 (germline): MDHEN, SYDVKM. The CDR3 consists of 14 residues. TCRdb's table, derived via immunoSEQ multiplex PCR, lists solely in-frame clones and lacks some. The repertoire holds 35,000 to 40,000 clones, with 80% to 95% as singletons. The receptor's source is a female donor in good health, enrolled as a control in a pregnancy study. The sample was CD4+ T cells from peripheral blood mononuclear cells, taken in the third trimester of pregnancy. The chain couples TRBV28 to TRBJ1-5; D is undetermined. The DNA of the CDR3 is TGTGCCAGCAGTTTTTGGCAGGCCAATCAGCCCCAGCATTTT. It yields the protein CASSFWQANQPQHF.